The entry below gives a single TCR beta chain sequence along with its context. Its antigen is undetermined. This sample is drawn from a study of shared clonotypes between healthy human individuals. At the level of the study: The study drew on a couple of women and a few men aged 18 to 49 as donors. Study-wide findings and caveats: Researchers sampled only blood; tissue repertoires likely differ.

Germline V gene sequence: CDR1 MNHNS, CDR2 SASEGT. CDR3 length: 15 amino acids. V shed 6 bases and J 7 bases; nucleotides not matched to a gene: 9. Donors were Caucasian adults residing in Nashville, Tennessee, USA. Authors' data handling: Quality scores were absent from the junction-only immunoSEQ sequences, so filtering differed. Measured with immunoSEQ multiplex PCR; TCRdb has only the in-frame clones, and not every one. That table is the source of V, J and clone size, and D and trimming were worked out from the DNA. Here the sample spans roughly 500,000 clones, around 78% being singletons. The gene calls are TRBV6-1 and TRBJ1-4; TRBD1 aligns across 9 bases. Sequencing used PBMCs. This TCR derives from a middle-aged woman in good health. Some clones in this sample may be carry-over from other donors' samples. CDR3 protein: CASRQDRGGGEKLFF. In DNA form, the CDR3 reads TGTGCCAGCAGGCAAGACAGGGGGGGAGGTGAAAAACTGTTTTTT.